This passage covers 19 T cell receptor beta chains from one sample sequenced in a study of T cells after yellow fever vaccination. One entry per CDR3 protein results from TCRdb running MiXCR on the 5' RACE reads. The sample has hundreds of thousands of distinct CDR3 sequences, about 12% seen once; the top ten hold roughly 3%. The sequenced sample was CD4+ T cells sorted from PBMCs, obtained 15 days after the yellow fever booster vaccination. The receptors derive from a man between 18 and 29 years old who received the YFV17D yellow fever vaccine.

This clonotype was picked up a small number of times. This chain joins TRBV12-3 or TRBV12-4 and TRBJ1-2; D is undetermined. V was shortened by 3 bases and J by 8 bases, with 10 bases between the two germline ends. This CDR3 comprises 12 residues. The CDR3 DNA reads TGTGCCAGCAGTTTCTCAGGCCTGGGCTACACCTTC. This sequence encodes CASSFSGLGYTF.

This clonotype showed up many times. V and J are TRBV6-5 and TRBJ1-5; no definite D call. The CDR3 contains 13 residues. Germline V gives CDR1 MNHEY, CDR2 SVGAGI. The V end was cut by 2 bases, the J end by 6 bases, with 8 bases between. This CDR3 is CASSYAVGQPQHF. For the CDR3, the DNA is TGTGCCAGCAGTTACGCTGTGGGTCAGCCCCAGCATTTT.

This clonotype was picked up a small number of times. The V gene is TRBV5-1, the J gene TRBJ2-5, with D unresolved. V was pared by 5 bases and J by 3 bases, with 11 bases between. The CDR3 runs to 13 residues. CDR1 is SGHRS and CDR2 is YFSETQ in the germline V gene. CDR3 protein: CASRSGWEETQYF. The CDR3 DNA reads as TGCGCCAGCAGATCGGGCTGGGAAGAGACCCAGTACTTC.

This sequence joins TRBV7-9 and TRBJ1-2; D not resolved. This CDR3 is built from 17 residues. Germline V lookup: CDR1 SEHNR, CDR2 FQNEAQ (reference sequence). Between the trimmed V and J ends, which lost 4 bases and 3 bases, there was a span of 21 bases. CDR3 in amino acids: CASSSPQYNLLDYGYTF. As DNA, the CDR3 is TGTGCCAGCAGCTCACCCCAATATAATTTATTGGACTATGGCTACACCTTC. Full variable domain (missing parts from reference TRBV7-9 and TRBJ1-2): DTGVSQNPRHKITKRGQNVTFRCDPISEHNRLYWYRQTLGQGPEFLTYFQNEAQLEKSRLLSDRFSAERPKGSFSTLEIQRTEQGDSAMYLCASSSPQYNLLDYGYTFGSGTRLTVV.

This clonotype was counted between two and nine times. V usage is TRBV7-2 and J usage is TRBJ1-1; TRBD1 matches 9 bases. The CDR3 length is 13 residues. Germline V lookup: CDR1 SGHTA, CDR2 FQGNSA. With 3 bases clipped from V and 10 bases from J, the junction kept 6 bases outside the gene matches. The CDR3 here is CASSFVTGGSAFF. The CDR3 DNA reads TGTGCCAGCAGCTTCGTGACAGGGGGTTCAGCTTTCTTT.

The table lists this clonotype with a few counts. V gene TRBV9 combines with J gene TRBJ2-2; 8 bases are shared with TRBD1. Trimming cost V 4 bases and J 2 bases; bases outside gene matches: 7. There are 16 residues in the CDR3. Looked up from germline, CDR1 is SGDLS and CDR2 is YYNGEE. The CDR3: CASSLGQGGNTGELFF. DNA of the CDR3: TGTGCCAGCAGCCTCGGACAGGGCGGTAACACCGGGGAGCTGTTTTTT.

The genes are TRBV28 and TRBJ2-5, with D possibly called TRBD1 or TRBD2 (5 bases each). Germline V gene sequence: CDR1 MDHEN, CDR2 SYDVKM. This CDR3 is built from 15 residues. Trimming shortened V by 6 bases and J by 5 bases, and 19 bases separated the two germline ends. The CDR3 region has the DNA TGTGCCAGCAGAAGTCCCGGGGCCCTCAGGGAGACCCAGTACTTC. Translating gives CASRSPGALRETQYF.

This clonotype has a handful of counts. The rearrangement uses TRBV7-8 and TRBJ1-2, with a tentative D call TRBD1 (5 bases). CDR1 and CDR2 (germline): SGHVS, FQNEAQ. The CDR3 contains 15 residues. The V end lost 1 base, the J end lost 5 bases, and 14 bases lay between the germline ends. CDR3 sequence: CASSLGRVDLYGYTF. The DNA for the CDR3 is TGTGCCAGCAGCTTAGGCAGGGTGGATCTATATGGCTACACCTTC. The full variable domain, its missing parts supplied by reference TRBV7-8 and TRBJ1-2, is GAGVSQSPRYKVAKRGQDVALRCDPISGHVSLFWYQQALGQGPEFLTYFQNEAQLDKSGLPSDRFFAERPEGSVSTLKIQRTQQEDSAVYLCASSLGRVDLYGYTFGSGTRLTVV.

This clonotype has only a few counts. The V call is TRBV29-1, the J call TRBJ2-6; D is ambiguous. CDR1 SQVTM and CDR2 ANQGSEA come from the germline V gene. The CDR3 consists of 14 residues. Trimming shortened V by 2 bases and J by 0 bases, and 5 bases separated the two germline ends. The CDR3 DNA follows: TGCAGCGTTGAAAGGGTCTCTGGGGCCAACGTCCTGACTTTC. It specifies CSVERVSGANVLTF. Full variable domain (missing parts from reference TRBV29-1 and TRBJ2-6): SAVISQKPSRDICQRGTSLTIQCQVDSQVTMMFWYRQQPGQSLTLIATANQGSEATYESGFVIDKFPISRPNLTFSTLTVSNMSPEDSSIYLCSVERVSGANVLTFGAGSRLTVL.

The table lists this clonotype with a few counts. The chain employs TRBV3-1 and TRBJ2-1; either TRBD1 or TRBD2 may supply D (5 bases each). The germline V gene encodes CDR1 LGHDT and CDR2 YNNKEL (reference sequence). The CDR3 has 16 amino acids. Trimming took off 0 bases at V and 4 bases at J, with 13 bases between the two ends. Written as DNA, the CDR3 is TGTGCCAGCAGCCAAGATACGGGACCGGGATACAATGAGCAGTTCTTC. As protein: CASSQDTGPGYNEQFF.

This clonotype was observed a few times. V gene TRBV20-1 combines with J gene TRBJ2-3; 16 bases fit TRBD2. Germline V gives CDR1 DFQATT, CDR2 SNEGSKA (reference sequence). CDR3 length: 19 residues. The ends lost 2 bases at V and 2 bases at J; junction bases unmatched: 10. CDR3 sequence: CSARSGLAGGAGDTDTQYF. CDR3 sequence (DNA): TGCAGTGCTAGATCGGGACTAGCGGGGGGGGCAGGCGACACAGATACGCAGTATTTT.

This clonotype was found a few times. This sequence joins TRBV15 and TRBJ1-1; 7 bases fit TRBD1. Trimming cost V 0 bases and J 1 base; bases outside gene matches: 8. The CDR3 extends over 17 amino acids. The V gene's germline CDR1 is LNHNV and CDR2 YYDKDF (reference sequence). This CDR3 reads CATSRERTGVGNTEAFF. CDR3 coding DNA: TGTGCCACCAGCAGAGAAAGGACAGGAGTGGGGAACACTGAAGCTTTCTTT.

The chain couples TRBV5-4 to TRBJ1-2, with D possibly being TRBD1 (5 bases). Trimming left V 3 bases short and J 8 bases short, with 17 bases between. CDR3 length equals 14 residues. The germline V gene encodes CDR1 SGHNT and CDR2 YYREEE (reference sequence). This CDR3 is CASSWGGRREGYTF. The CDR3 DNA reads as TGTGCCAGCAGCTGGGGGGGGAGGCGTGAGGGCTACACCTTC.

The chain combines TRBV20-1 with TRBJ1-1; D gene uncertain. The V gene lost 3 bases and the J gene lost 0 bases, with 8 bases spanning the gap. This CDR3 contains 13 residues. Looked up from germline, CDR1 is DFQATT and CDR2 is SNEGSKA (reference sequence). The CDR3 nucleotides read TGCAGTGCTAGGGGCATCATGAACACTGAAGCTTTCTTT. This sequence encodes CSARGIMNTEAFF.

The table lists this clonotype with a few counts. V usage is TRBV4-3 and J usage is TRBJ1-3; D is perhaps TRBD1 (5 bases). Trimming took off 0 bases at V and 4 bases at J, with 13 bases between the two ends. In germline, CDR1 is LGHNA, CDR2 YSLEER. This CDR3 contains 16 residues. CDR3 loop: CASSQDTGGRGNTIYF. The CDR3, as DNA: TGCGCCAGCAGCCAAGATACGGGGGGTAGGGGAAACACCATATATTTT.

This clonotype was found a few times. CDR3 DNA sequence: TGTGCCAGCAGCGTAGGAGTGGACACGCAGTATTTT. It specifies CASSVGVDTQYF. The J gene is TRBJ2-3, the V gene TRBV9; D unclear. The CDR3 has 12 amino acids. Per germline, CDR1 SGDLS and CDR2 YYNGEE. V was pared by 0 bases and J by 9 bases, with 8 bases between.

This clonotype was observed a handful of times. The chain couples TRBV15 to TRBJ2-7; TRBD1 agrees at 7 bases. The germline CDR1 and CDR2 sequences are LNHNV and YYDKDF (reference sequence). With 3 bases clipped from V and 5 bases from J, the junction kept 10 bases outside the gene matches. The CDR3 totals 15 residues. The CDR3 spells CATSSWGQLGHEQYF. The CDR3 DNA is TGTGCCACCAGCAGTTGGGGACAGCTTGGCCACGAGCAGTACTTC.

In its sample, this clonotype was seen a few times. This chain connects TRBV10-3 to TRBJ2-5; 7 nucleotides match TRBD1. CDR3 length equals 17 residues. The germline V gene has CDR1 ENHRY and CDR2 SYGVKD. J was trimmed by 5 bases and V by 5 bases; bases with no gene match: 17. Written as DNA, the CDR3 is TGTGCCATCAGTTCGAATCTTGGACAGGCAATGGGGGAGACCCAGTACTTC. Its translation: CAISSNLGQAMGETQYF.

The CDR3 DNA is TGTGCCAGCAGCGGACAGGGAGACTACACCTTC. It is translated as CASSGQGDYTF. This chain links TRBV9 with TRBJ1-2; 7 bases are shared with TRBD1. Germline-derived CDR1 and CDR2 are SGDLS and YYNGEE. V dropped 3 bases and J dropped 10; count of bases not matched to a gene: 3. CDR3 length: 11 amino acids.